The TCR beta chain under discussion was sequenced for a study of shared clonotypes between healthy human individuals. Trimming pared 6 bases from V and 0 bases from J, leaving 9 bases between. This CDR3 contains 15 residues. The germline V gene has CDR1 SNHLY and CDR2 FYNNEI. This table comes from immunoSEQ multiplex PCR, and its TCRdb copy is limited to in-frame clones, with some not included. The repertoire holds some 2,500,000 clones, with 93% as singletons. The chain uses TRBV2 and TRBJ2-6; a weak D match, TRBD1 (5 bases). This TCR derives from a man between 18 and 29 years old in good health. Some clones in this sample may be carry-over from other donors' samples. What was sequenced was naive CD4+ T cells from PBMCs. Described subset: CD45RA+ positively selected. The DNA for the CDR3 is TGTGCCAGCAGAGCAGGGAACTCTGGGGCCAACGTCCTGACTTTC. Translated, it gives CASRAGNSGANVLTF.